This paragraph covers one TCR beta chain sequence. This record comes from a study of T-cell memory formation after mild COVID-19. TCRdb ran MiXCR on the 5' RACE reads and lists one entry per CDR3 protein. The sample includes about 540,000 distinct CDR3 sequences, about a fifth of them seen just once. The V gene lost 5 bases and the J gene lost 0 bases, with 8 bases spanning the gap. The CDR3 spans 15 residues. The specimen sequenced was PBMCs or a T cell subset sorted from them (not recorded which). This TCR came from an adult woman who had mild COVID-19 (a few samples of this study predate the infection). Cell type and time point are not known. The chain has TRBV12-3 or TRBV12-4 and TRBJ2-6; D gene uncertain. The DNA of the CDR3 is TGTGCCAGCAGTCGACTGGGCTCTGGGGCCAACGTCCTGACTTTC. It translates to CASSRLGSGANVLTF.